The T cell receptor beta chain described here comes from a study of T cell changes during pregnancy in multiple sclerosis. From germline, CDR1 is SEHNR and CDR2 FQNEAQ (reference sequence). The CDR3 is 15 residues long. The J segment lost 0 bases and the V segment lost 5 bases, leaving 6 bases of the junction unmatched. TCRdb keeps only in-frame clones here, not all; method: immunoSEQ multiplex PCR. The sample includes roughly 41,000 clones, 90% of them seen just once. The clonotype originates from a female donor with multiple sclerosis, enrolled in a pregnancy study. This specimen consisted of CD8+ T cells from peripheral blood mononuclear cells, obtained in the third trimester of pregnancy. The rearrangement joins TRBV7-9 to TRBJ2-7, with 8 bases lining up with TRBD2. For the CDR3, the DNA is TGTGCCAGCAGCCCCGGGAGGGGGGCCTCCTACGAGCAGTACTTC. Protein product: CASSPGRGASYEQYF.